This TCR beta chain was obtained from a study of read filtering for tumor transcriptome and immune sequencing. Background on the study: By R-ISS, stages I, II and III held about 8, 15 and 7 patients. DNase treatment preceded whole-transcriptome library preparation. Findings and limits, study-wide: About four fifths of IR-seq clonotypes had a single read, yet these held approximately 4% of reads. RNA-seq captured clonotypes less deeply and reliably than IR-seq.

Molecular barcoded adaptors covering alpha/delta and beta/gamma chains were used on around 400 ng RNA. Using its own MiXCR run on the reads, TCRdb lists one record per CDR3 protein. The table includes 11,000 to 15,000 distinct CDR3 sequences, just over 20% detected once. On this clonotype itself: Antigen unknown. Germline and junction disagree at one end, which may indicate a read error.

Germline lookup yields CDR1 DFQATT and CDR2 SNEGSKA (reference sequence). The CDR3 sequence is 16 residues long. This receptor was obtained from a donor at least 40 years old with multiple myeloma. The chain employs TRBV20-1 and TRBJ2-1, with 8 bases aligning to TRBD2. Material: a population of CD138-negative cells sorted from bone marrow. The CDR3 spells CSAGDWRGDSYSEQFF. Here the CDR3 DNA reads TGCAGTGCTGGAGATTGGCGGGGGGATTCCTACAGTGAGCAGTTCTTC.